This T cell receptor (beta chain) was identified during a study of T cells after yellow fever vaccination. Looking at the study overall: Where fractions had low cell numbers, libraries were prepared from them with the SMART-Seq v4 Ultra Low Input RNA kit. Study-level results: CD4 and CD8 compartments shared a small share of clonotypes. Though weaker, the secondary response peaked faster, on day 5 versus 15.

Germline lookup yields CDR1 SGHNT and CDR2 YYREEE (reference sequence). The CDR3 runs to 14 residues. The ends were cut back, 2 bases at V and 5 bases at J, with 13 bases in the middle. This clonotype came up many times. Its antigen is as yet unknown. One entry per CDR3 protein results from TCRdb running MiXCR on the 5' RACE reads. Of under 200,000 distinct CDR3 sequences listed, approximately 10% are singletons. The sample was CD8+ T cells sorted from PBMCs, taken 15 days after the yellow fever booster vaccination. The chain combines TRBV5-4 with TRBJ1-1; D might be TRBD1 (6 bases). The sequence was collected from a man younger than 30 who received the YFV17D yellow fever vaccine. The CDR3 region has the DNA TGTGCCAGCAGCTTCGGGGGGGCAGAAACTGAAGCTTTCTTT. Translated, it gives CASSFGGAETEAFF.